The clone carrying this T cell receptor (beta chain) has only one observation. Data came from immunoSEQ multiplex PCR; TCRdb stores just in-frame clones and leaves some out. The sample records fewer than 130,000 clones, around 89% being singletons. These data belong to a study of control samples from healthy donors and cancer patients. The CDR3 spans 14 residues. In germline, CDR1 is SGHTA, CDR2 FQGNSA. Trimming stripped 1 base from V and 7 bases from J, with 13 bases between. This clonotype was obtained from a woman aged 55-70 years with lung cancer. The sequenced sample was PBMCs. The chain joins TRBV7-2 to TRBJ2-5, with D possibly TRBD2 on 5 matching bases. The CDR3 coding sequence is TGTGCCAGCAGCTTAGATGGGAGATCGGGGACCCAGTACTTC. Its translation: CASSLDGRSGTQYF.